The 14 T cell receptor beta chains below all came from one sample that was sequenced in a study of molecular identifiers for immune sequencing clone quantification. TCRdb used MiXCR to reprocess the PCR reads, holding one entry per CDR3 protein. The table records 490,000 or so distinct CDR3 sequences, 25% of them present only once. Material for sequencing was naive CD8+ T cells from blood, with Jurkat cell RNA spiked in. Documented subset: FACS-sorted CD8+CD4-CCR7+CD45RA+ naive T cells. All receptors come from a human donor in good health. Some libraries in this study had Jurkat cell RNA spiked in.

Turning to this clonotype: Germline is not matched at one junction end, which may reflect a read error. This chain connects TRBV11-2 to TRBJ2-1; D unresolved. Germline-derived CDR1 and CDR2 are SGHAT and FQNNGV. CDR3 length: 13 amino acids. CDR3 in amino acids: CASSIDPGYEQFF. CDR3 coding DNA: TGTGCCAGCAGCATAGATCCTGGCTATGAGCAGTTCTTC.

The chain couples TRBV7-9 to TRBJ1-5; no reliable D call. The germline V gene encodes CDR1 SEHNR and CDR2 FQNEAQ (reference sequence). V lost 5 bases, J lost 0 bases, and 8 bases lay in between. This CDR3 is built from 14 residues. CDR3 amino acids: CASSDVSSNQPQHF. The CDR3 nucleotides read TGTGCCAGCAGCGACGTTAGTAGCAATCAGCCCCAGCATTTT.

This clonotype was observed a few times. The chain couples TRBV6-5 to TRBJ2-3, with D possibly matching TRBD2 (5 bases). The ends were cut back, 6 bases at V and 4 bases at J, with 14 bases in the middle. This CDR3 spans 14 amino acids. The germline V gene has CDR1 MNHEY and CDR2 SVGAGI. The CDR3 loop reads CASSPLGLSDTQYF. The CDR3 DNA is TGTGCCAGCAGCCCGCTCGGACTGTCAGATACGCAGTATTTT.

In this sample, this clonotype turned up many times. The CDR3 reads CASSSAGLGDTQYF. DNA of the CDR3: TGTGCCAGCTCGTCAGCGGGATTGGGAGATACGCAGTATTTT. This chain connects TRBV18 to TRBJ2-3; 7 nucleotides match TRBD2. The CDR3 length is 14 residues. Trimming at V came to 6 bases and at J to 5 bases, leaving 8 bases not matched to a gene. Germline V gene sequence: CDR1 KGHSH, CDR2 LQKENI.

This clonotype occurred a few times. The chain has TRBV27 and TRBJ2-1, with TRBD2 identical over 8 bases. The CDR3 is made up of 16 amino acids. V lost 5 bases and J lost 10; bases outside the gene matches: 16. Looked up from germline, CDR1 is MNHEY and CDR2 is SMNVEV (reference sequence). The DNA of the CDR3 is TGTGCCAGCAGTCAAGAATCGGGACTAGATCTCTACGAGCAGTTCTTC. Translation gives CASSQESGLDLYEQFF.

This clonotype was detected only a few times. The CDR3 does not close with the conserved phenylalanine or tryptophan, likely indicating a read error. The chain uses TRBV5-3 and TRBJ2-7, with D uncertain. TRBV5-3 is treated as an ORF (open reading frame) with a function not yet certain. The CDR3 has 14 residues. This CDR3 is CASSSGTDLYEQYI. CDR3 DNA: TGTGCCAGCAGCTCGGGCACCGACCTTTACGAGCAGTACATC.

Remarks on this clonotype: This may be a read error: a much more frequent sequence differs by one nucleotide. The chain employs TRBV12-3 or TRBV12-4 and TRBJ1-1; 8 bases align to TRBD1. The V segment lost 4 bases and the J segment 10 bases; nucleotides outside the gene matches: 11. The CDR3 spans 14 residues. In DNA form, the CDR3 reads TGTGCCAGCAGTTATAGGCAGGGGGCCGCTGCAGCTTTCTTT. It encodes CASSYRQGAAAAFF.

The CDR3 protein is CASSLKGNTDTQYF. The CDR3 nucleotides are TGTGCCAGCAGTTTAAAAGGGAACACAGATACGCAGTATTTT. The chain employs TRBV27 and TRBJ2-3; D gene ambiguous. V was clipped by 2 bases and J by 2 bases, with 8 bases between them. Germline CDR1 MNHEY, CDR2 SMNVEV (reference sequence). This CDR3 is built from 14 residues.

This clonotype was seen a handful of times. V is TRBV27 and J is TRBJ1-1; tentatively, D is TRBD1 (6 bases). In germline, CDR1 is MNHEY, CDR2 SMNVEV (reference sequence). V lost 10 bases, J lost 8 bases, and 32 bases lay in between. The CDR3 totals 17 residues. The CDR3 reads CATNPRGPGGPSIEAFF. CDR3 DNA sequence: TGTGCCACCAACCCCAGGGGCCCCGGGGGGCCGAGTATCGAAGCTTTCTTT.

This clonotype was found many times. V usage is TRBV4-1 and J usage is TRBJ1-5, with TRBD1 matching 7 bases. Unmatched junction bases numbered 8, after V lost 3 bases and J lost 6 bases. The germline gives CDR1 MGHRA, CDR2 YSYEKL. There are 15 residues in the CDR3. CDR3 amino acids: CASSQADRAGQPQHF. The CDR3 nucleotides read TGCGCCAGCAGCCAGGCCGACAGGGCAGGTCAGCCCCAGCATTTT.

Concerning this clonotype: Given a much more abundant clone one base away, this may be a read error. The chain links TRBV13 to TRBJ1-1, with D perhaps TRBD1 (5 bases). Germline CDR1 PRHDT, CDR2 FYEKMQ (reference sequence). There are 14 residues in the CDR3. The CDR3 DNA follows: TGTGCCTGCAGCTTAGGGGTAGTGGGCACTGAAGCTTTCTTT. Amino acids: CACSLGVVGTEAFF.

This clonotype was counted a few times. The chain links TRBV30 to TRBJ2-7, with D possibly TRBD2 on 6 matching bases. The CDR3 extends over 14 amino acids. Between the trimmed V and J ends, which lost 3 bases and 1 base, there was a span of 13 bases. Per the germline V gene, CDR1 is GTSNPN and CDR2 is SVGIG (reference sequence). The CDR3 spells CAWSTFGGSYEQYF. The CDR3 nucleotides are TGTGCCTGGAGCACATTTGGGGGGTCCTACGAGCAGTACTTC.

This clonotype showed up just a few times. The chain carries TRBV19 and TRBJ2-7; 10 nucleotides line up with TRBD1. CDR1 LNHDA and CDR2 SQIVND come from the germline V gene (reference sequence). V lost 6 bases, J lost 0 bases, and 11 bases stayed unmatched. The CDR3 contains 17 residues. CDR3 sequence reads: CASSPHSGTGVSYEQYF. As DNA, the CDR3 is TGTGCCAGTAGCCCCCACTCCGGGACAGGGGTCTCCTACGAGCAGTACTTC.

This clonotype was detected only a few times. This rearrangement joins TRBV29-1 to TRBJ2-7; 8 nucleotides align to TRBD1. The CDR3 loop spans 12 amino acids. Germline V gene sequence: CDR1 SQVTM, CDR2 ANQGSEA. J was trimmed by 5 bases and V by 5 bases; bases with no gene match: 5. CDR3 loop: CSVQDRVDEQYF. The CDR3 region has the DNA TGCAGCGTTCAGGACAGGGTCGACGAGCAGTACTTC.